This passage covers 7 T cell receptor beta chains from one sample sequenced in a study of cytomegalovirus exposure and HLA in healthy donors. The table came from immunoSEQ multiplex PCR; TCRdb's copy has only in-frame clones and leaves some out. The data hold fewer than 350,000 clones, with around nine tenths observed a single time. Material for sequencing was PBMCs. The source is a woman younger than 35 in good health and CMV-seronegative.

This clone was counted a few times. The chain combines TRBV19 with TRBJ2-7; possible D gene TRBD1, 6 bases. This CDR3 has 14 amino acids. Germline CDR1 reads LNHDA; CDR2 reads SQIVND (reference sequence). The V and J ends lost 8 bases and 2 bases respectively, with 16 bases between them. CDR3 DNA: TGTGCCAGTCCAGCCCGGACAGAAACCTACGAGCAGTACTTC. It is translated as CASPARTETYEQYF.

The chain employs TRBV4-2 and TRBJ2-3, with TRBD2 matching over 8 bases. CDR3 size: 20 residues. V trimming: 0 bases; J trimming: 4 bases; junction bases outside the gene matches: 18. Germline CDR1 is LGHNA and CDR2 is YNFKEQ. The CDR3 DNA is TGTGCCAGCAGCCAAGATCCCCCTGCGTGGTCGGGAGGGGCGGCAGATACGCAGTATTTT. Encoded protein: CASSQDPPAWSGGAADTQYF.

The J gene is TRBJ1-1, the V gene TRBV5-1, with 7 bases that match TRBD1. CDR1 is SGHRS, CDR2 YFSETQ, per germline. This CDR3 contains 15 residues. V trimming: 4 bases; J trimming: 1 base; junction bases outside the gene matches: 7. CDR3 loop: CASSATGVRNTEAFF. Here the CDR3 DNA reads TGCGCCAGCAGCGCAACAGGGGTGAGGAACACTGAAGCTTTCTTT. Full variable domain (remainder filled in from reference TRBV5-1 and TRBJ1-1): KAGVTQTPRYLIKTRGQQVTLSCSPISGHRSVSWYQQTPGQGLQFLFEYFSETQRNKGNFPGRFSGRQFSNSRSEMNVSTLELGDSALYLCASSATGVRNTEAFFGQGTRLTVV.

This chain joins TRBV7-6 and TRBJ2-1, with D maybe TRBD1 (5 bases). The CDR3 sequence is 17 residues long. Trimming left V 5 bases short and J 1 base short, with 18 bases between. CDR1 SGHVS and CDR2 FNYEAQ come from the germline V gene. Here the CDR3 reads CASSPSVGELSYNEQFF. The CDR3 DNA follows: TGTGCCAGCAGCCCATCCGTAGGGGAATTGTCCTACAATGAGCAGTTCTTC.

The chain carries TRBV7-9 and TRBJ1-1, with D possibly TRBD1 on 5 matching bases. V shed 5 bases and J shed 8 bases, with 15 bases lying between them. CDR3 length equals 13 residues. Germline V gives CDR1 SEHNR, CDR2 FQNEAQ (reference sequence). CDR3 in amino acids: CASSAGLLREAFF. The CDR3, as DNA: TGTGCCAGCAGCGCGGGACTGCTCCGAGAAGCTTTCTTT.

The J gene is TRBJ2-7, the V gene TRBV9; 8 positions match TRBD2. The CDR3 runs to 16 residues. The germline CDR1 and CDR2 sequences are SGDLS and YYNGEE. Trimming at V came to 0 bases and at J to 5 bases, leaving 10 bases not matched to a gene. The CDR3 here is CASSVEGLGVMNEQYF. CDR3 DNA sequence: TGTGCCAGCAGCGTAGAGGGACTAGGGGTGATGAACGAGCAGTACTTC.

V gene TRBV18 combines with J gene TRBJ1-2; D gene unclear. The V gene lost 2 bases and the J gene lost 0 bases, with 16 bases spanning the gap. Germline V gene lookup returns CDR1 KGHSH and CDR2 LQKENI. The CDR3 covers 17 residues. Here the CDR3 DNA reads TGTGCCAGCTCACCAATGTCGGGAGGAGCTACTAACTATGGCTACACCTTC. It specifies CASSPMSGGATNYGYTF.